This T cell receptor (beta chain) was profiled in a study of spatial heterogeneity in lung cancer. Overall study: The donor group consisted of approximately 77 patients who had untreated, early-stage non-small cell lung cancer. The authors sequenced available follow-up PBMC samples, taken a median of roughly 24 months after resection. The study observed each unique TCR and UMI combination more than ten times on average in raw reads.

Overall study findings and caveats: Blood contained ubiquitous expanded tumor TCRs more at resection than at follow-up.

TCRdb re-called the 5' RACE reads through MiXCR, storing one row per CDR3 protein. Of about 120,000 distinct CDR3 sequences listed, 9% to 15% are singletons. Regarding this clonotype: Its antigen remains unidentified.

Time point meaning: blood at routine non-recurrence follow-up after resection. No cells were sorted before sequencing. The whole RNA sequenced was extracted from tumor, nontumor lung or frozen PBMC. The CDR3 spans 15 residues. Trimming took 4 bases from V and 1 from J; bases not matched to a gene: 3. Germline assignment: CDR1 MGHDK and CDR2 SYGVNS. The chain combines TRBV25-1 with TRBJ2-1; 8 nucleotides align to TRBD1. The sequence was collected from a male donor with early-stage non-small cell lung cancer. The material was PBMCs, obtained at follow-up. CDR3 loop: CASSGGQGSYNEQFF. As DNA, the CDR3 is TGTGCCAGCAGTGGTGGACAGGGATCCTACAATGAGCAGTTCTTC.